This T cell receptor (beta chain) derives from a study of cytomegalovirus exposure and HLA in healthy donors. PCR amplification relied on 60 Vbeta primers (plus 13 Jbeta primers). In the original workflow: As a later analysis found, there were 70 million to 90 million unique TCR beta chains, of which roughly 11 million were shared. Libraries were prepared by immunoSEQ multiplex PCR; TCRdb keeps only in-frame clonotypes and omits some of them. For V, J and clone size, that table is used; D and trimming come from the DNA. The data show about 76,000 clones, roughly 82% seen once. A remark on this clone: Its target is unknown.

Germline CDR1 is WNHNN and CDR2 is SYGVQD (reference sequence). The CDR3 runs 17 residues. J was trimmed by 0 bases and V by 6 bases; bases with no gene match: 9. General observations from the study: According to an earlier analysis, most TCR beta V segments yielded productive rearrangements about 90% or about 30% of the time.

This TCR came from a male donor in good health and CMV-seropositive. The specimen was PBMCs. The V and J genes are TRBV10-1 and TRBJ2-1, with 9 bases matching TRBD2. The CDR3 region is CASSRAGGLSSYNEQFF. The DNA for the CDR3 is TGCGCCAGCAGCCGAGCGGGAGGTCTGAGCTCCTACAATGAGCAGTTCTTC.